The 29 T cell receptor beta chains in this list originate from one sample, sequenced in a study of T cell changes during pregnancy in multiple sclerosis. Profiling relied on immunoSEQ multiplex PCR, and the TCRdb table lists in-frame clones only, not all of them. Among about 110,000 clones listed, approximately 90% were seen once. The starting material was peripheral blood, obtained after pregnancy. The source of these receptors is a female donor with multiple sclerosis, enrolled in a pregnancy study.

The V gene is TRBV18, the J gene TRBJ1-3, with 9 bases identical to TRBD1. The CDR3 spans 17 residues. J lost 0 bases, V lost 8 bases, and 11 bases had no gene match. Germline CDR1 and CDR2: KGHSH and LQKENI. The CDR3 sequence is CASHPGQGVSSGNTIYF. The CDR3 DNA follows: TGTGCCAGCCATCCGGGACAGGGAGTCTCCTCTGGAAACACCATATATTTT.

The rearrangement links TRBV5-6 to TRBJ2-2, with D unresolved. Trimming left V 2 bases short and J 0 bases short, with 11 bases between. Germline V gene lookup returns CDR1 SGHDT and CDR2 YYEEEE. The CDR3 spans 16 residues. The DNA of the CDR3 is TGTGCCAGCAGCTTACTTAACAGAGCGAACACCGGGGAGCTGTTTTTT. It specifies CASSLLNRANTGELFF.

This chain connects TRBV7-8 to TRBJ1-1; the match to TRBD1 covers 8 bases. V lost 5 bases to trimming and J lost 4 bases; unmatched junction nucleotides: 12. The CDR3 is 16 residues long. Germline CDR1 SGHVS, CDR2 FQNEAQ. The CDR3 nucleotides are TGTGCCAGCAGCGCCCCCGTCAGGGGGCAGGGCACTGAAGCTTTCTTT. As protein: CASSAPVRGQGTEAFF.

CDR3: CASSLQGRVGTDTQYF. The CDR3, as DNA: TGTGCCAGCAGTTTGCAGGGGCGGGTGGGCACAGATACGCAGTATTTT. The chain carries TRBV6-5 and TRBJ2-3; tentative D call: TRBD1 (6 bases). The CDR3 spans 16 residues. The V gene lost 4 bases and the J gene lost 1 base, with 15 bases spanning the gap. CDR1 is MNHEY, CDR2 SVGAGI, per germline.

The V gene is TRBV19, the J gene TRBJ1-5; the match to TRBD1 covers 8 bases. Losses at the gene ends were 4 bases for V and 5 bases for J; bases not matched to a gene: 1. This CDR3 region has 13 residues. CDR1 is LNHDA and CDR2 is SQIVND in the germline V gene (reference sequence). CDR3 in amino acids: CASSTGGDQPQHF. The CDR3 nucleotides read TGTGCCAGTAGTACAGGGGGCGATCAGCCCCAGCATTTT.

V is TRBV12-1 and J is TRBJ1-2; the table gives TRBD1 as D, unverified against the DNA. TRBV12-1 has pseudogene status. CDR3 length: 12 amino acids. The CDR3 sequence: CASHTGFCGYTF. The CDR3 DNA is TGTGCCAGTCACACAGGTTTTTGTGGCTACACCTTC.

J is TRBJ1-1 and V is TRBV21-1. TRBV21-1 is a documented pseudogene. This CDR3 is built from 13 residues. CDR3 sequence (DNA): TGTGCCAGCAGCAAAAGGGGGGGCACTGAAGCTTTCTTT. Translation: CASSKRGGTEAFF.

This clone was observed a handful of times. The CDR3 bases are TGTGCCAGCAGTGACCCGGGAGGGAGCACTGAAGCTTTCTTT. Amino acid sequence: CASSDPGGSTEAFF. The gene calls are TRBV6-4 and TRBJ1-1; D uncertain. This CDR3 is 14 amino acids long. Trimming stripped 2 bases from V and 4 bases from J, with 11 bases between. Germline V lookup: CDR1 MRHNA, CDR2 SNTAGT.

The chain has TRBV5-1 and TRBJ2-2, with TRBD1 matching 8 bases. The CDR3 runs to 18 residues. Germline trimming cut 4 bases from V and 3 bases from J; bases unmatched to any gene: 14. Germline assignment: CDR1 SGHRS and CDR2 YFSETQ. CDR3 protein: CASSPFPTGTGHTGELFF. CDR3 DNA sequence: TGCGCCAGCAGCCCGTTCCCGACAGGGACAGGCCACACCGGGGAGCTGTTTTTT.

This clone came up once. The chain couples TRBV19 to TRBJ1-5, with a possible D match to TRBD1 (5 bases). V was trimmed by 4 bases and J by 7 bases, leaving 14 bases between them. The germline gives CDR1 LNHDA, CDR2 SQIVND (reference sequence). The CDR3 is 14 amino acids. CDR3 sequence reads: CASSNPGGRQPQHF. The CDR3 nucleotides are TGTGCCAGTAGTAACCCGGGGGGAAGGCAGCCCCAGCATTTT.

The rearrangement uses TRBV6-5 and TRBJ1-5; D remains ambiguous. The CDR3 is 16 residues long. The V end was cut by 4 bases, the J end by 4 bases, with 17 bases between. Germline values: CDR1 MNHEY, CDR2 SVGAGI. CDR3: CASSFIGVGGNQPQHF. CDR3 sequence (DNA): TGTGCCAGCAGTTTTATCGGGGTAGGTGGGAATCAGCCCCAGCATTTT.

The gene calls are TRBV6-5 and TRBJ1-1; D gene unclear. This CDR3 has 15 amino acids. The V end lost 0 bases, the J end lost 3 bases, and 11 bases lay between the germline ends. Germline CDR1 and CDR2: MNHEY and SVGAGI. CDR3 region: CASSYSTRVDTEAFF. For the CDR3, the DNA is TGTGCCAGCAGTTACTCGACACGCGTAGACACTGAAGCTTTCTTT.

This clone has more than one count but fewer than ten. The DNA of the CDR3 is TGTGCCAGCAGTTCAGGGGGGTCACCCCTCCACTTT. The encoded protein is CASSSGGSPLHF. This chain joins TRBV27 and TRBJ1-6, with 7 bases matching TRBD1. In germline, CDR1 is MNHEY, CDR2 SMNVEV (reference sequence). The CDR3 runs to 12 residues. With 4 bases clipped from V and 10 bases from J, the junction kept 1 base outside the gene matches.

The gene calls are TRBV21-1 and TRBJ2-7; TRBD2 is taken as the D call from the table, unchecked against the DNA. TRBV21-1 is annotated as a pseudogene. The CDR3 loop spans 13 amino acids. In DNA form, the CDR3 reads TGTGCCAGCAGCATCCGGGAGGCCTACGAGCAGTACTTC. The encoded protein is CASSIREAYEQYF.

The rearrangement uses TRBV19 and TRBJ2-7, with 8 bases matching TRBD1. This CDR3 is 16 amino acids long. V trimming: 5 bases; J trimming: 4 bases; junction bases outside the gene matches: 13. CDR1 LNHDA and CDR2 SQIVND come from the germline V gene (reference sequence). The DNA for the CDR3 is TGTGCCAGTAGTTCCTCCAGGACAGGGACGGGGTACGAGCAGTACTTC. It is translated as CASSSSRTGTGYEQYF.

Here the CDR3 reads CAISRGKDQPQHF. CDR3 DNA: TGTGCCATCAGTAGAGGGAAGGATCAGCCCCAGCATTTT. The V and J genes are TRBV10-3 and TRBJ1-5; D gene unclear. The germline CDR1 and CDR2 sequences are ENHRY and SYGVKD. The ends were cut back, 5 bases at V and 5 bases at J, with 10 bases in the middle. The CDR3 has 13 residues.

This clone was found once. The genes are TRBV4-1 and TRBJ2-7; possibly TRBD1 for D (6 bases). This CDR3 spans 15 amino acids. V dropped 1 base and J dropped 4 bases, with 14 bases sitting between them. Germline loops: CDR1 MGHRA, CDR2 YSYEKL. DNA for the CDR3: TGCGCCAGCAGCCAAGTCTACAGGGCAGGATACGAGCAGTACTTC. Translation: CASSQVYRAGYEQYF.

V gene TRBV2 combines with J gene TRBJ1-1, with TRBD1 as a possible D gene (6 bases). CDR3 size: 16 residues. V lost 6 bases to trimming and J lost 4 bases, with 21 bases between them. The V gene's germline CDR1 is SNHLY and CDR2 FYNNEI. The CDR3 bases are TGTGCCAGCAGACTGCAGGGGTACGCTGTCGGCACTGAAGCTTTCTTT. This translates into CASRLQGYAVGTEAFF.

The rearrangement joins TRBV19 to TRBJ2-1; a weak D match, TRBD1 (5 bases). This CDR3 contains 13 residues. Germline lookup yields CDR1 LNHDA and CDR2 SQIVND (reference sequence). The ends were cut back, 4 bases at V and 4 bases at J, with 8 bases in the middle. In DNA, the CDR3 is TGTGCCAGTAGTAAGGGGAATTACAATGAGCAGTTCTTC. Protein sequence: CASSKGNYNEQFF. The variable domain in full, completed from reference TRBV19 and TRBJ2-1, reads DGGITQSPKYLFRKEGQNVTLSCEQNLNHDAMYWYRQDPGQGLRLIYYSQIVNDFQKGDIAEGYSVSREKKESFPLTVTSAQKNPTAFYLCASSKGNYNEQFFGPGTRLTVL.

The CDR3 region has the DNA TGTGCCAGAAGCTTGCTTGAGCGAGTCACGCTCTACGAGCAGTACTTC. Encoded protein: CARSLLERVTLYEQYF. The rearrangement joins TRBV5-3 to TRBJ2-7; D is unresolved. TRBV5-3 is an ORF; its function is uncertain. Trimming left V 1 base short and J 3 bases short, with 17 bases between. The CDR3 totals 16 residues.

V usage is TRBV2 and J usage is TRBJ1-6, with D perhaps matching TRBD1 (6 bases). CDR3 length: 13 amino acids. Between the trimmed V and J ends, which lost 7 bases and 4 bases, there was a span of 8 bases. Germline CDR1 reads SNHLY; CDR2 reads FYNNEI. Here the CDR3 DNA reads TGTGCCAGCAAGGGGGGGTATAATTCACCCCTCCACTTT. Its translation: CASKGGYNSPLHF.

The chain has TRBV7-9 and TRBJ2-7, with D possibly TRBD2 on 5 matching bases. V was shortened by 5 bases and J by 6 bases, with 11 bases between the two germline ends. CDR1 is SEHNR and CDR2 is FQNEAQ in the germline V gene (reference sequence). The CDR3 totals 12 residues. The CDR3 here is CASSLTRTEQYF. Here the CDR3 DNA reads TGTGCCAGCAGCCTAACTAGAACCGAGCAGTACTTC.

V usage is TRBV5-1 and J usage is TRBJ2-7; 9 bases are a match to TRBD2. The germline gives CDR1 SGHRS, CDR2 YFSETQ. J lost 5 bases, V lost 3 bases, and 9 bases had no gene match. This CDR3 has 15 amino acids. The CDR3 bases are TGCGCCAGCAGCTCCTCCGGGACTAGCTTCGACGAGCAGTACTTC. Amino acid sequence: CASSSSGTSFDEQYF.

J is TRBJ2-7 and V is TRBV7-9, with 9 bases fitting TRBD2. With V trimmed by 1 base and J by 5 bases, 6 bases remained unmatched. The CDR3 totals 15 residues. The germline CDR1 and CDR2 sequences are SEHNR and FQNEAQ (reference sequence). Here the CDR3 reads CASSLEVAGANEQYF. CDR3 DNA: TGTGCCAGCAGCTTAGAGGTAGCGGGAGCCAACGAGCAGTACTTC.

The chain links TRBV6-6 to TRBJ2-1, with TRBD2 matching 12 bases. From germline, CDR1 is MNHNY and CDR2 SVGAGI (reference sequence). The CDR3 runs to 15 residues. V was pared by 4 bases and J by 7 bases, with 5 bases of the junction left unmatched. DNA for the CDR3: TGTGCCAGCAGTTCCCTAGCGGGAGGGGTTAATGAGCAGTTCTTC. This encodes CASSSLAGGVNEQFF.

The CDR3, as DNA: TGCGCCAGCACCAGGGGGTCCTCCTACGAGCAGTACTTC. This gives the protein CASTRGSSYEQYF. The chain employs TRBV10-2 and TRBJ2-7; TRBD1 matches at 7 bases. The length of the CDR3 is 13 residues. Germline V CDR1 and CDR2: WSHSY, SAAADI. The trim removed 7 bases at V and 0 bases at J, leaving 3 bases unmatched.

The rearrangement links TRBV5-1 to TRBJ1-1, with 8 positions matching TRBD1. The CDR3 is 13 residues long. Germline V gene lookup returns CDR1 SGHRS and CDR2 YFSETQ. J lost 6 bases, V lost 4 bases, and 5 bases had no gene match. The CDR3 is CASSIDRGAEAFF. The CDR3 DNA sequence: TGCGCCAGCAGCATAGACAGGGGCGCTGAAGCTTTCTTT.

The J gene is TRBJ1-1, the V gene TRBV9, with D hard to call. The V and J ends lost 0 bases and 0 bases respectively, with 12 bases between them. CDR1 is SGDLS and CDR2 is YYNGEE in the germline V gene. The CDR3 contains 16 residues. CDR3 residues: CASSVGGINMNTEAFF. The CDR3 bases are TGTGCCAGCAGCGTAGGAGGGATAAACATGAACACTGAAGCTTTCTTT.

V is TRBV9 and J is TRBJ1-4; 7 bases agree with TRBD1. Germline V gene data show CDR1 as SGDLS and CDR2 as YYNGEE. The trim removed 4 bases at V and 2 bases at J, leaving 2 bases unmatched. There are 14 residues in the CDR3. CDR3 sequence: CASSSQGTNEKLFF. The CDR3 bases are TGTGCCAGCAGCTCACAGGGGACTAATGAAAAACTGTTTTTT.